This paragraph reports one T cell receptor (beta chain). Per the original data handling: Reference gene primer amplification gave estimated nucleated cell counts. Using immunoSEQ multiplex PCR, the repertoire was profiled, and TCRdb retains in-frame clones only, with some absent. The DNA gave D and trimming, while V, J and clone size come from that table. The data show a few hundred thousand clones, around 83% seen once. This specimen comes from a study of blood T cell repertoires in COVID-19. Study-wide context: Acute and convalescent COVID-19 specimens originated in the United States, Italy and Spain.

CDR3 length: 14 amino acids. Germline CDR1 reads MNHEY; CDR2 reads SMNVEV (reference sequence). V lost 5 bases, J lost 0 bases, and 10 bases lay in between. The TCR sequence derives from a woman aged 35 to 49 who had recovered from COVID-19. The chain is built from TRBV27 and TRBJ1-2, with D perhaps matching TRBD1 (5 bases). Material for sequencing was peripheral blood. This chain's CDR3 is CASSPDRANYGYTF. The CDR3 DNA follows: TGTGCCAGCAGTCCAGACAGAGCTAACTATGGCTACACCTTC.